These T cell receptor beta chains were read from a single sample in a study of blood T cells in healthy people across ages. TCRdb re-derived calls from the 5' RACE reads in MiXCR, one entry per CDR3 protein. Of more than 650,000 distinct CDR3 sequences listed, 20% to 25% are singletons. The sequenced sample was blood. The receptors shown here come from a man aged 65 to 79 in good health. Each CDR3 is given with its conserved first and last residue. The order of the fields is clone size, V gene, D gene, J gene, CDR3 DNA, CDR3 protein. The D gene is left open where the match is weak. Size is omitted from some rows. Given values are once, few, many or a class for expanded clones.

few,TRBV18,TRBD2,TRBJ2-3,TGTGCCAGCTCACCAACTAGCGGCGTTACTAAAGATACGCAGTATTTT,CASSPTSGVTKDTQYF
NA,TRBV20-1,NA,TRBJ1-5,TGCAGTGCCCACGAGAGGGACCTTAAACAGCCCCAGCATTTT,CSAHERDLKQPQHF
once,TRBV20-1,NA,TRBJ1-4,TGCAGTGCTAGAGATGATGGGTGGGAAAAACTGTTTTTT,CSARDDGWEKLFF
NA,TRBV10-3,TRBD2,TRBJ2-3,TGTGCCGCATCGGCGGGAGGCACAGATACGCAGTATTTT,CAASAGGTDTQYF
many,TRBV5-1,TRBD2,TRBJ2-1,TGCGCCAGCAGGATTCAAAGCGGGAGTTCCTACAATGAGCAGTTCTTC,CASRIQSGSSYNEQFF
few,TRBV3-1,NA,TRBJ1-1,TGTGCCAGCAGCCGCGTGGACACTGAAGCTTTCTTT,CASSRVDTEAFF
few,TRBV14,NA,TRBJ2-7,TGTGCCAGCAGCCAAGATTCAGGGGAGGTAGCCTACGAGCAGTACTTC,CASSQDSGEVAYEQYF
NA,TRBV6-5,TRBD2,TRBJ2-5,TGTGCCAGCAGTTACTATAAGCCCCTATCACGGACTAGCGGGGTGAAGACCCAGTACTTC,CASSYYKPLSRTSGVKTQYF
NA,TRBV20-1,TRBD2,TRBJ2-4,TGCAGTGCTAGAGTTCCCTTAAGCGGGAGCGGGAGTGACATTCAGTACTTC,CSARVPLSGSGSDIQYF
many,TRBV7-8,NA,TRBJ2-2,TGTGCCAGCAGCCCAGGGTCGAACACCGGGGAGCTGTTTTTT,CASSPGSNTGELFF
few,TRBV5-1,NA,TRBJ1-2,TGCGCCAGCAGCTACCAGAGAGACGGGTATGGCTACACCTTC,CASSYQRDGYGYTF
NA,TRBV30,NA,TRBJ2-5,TGTGCCTGGAGTATCAACGGGGCTTCGTACCAAGAGACCCAGTACTTC,CAWSINGASYQETQYF
NA,TRBV19,TRBD1,TRBJ2-7,TGTGCCAGTACCGAAGACAGGGGGTCTGTAGGCTACATCTTC,CASTEDRGSVGYIF
once,TRBV18,NA,TRBJ1-1,TGTGCCAGCTCACCACCGGGTGCGGGGGGTGCCCACACTGAAGCTTTCTTT,CASSPPGAGGAHTEAFF
few,TRBV3-1,TRBD2,TRBJ2-1,TGTGCCAGCAGCCAAGAAGCGGGACCATATATGGGGCAGTTCTTC,CASSQEAGPYMGQFF
NA,TRBV2,NA,TRBJ2-5,TGTGCCAGCAGCGATGGGACAAACCCACGCGGGGAGACCCAGTACTTC,CASSDGTNPRGETQYF
NA,TRBV9,NA,TRBJ1-6,TGTGCCAGCAGCGTAGGGTCCGGGGCCTATAATTCACCCCTCCACTTT,CASSVGSGAYNSPLHF
few,TRBV10-3,NA,TRBJ2-2,TGTGCCATCAGTGGGACGGCAAAAAGGGGCACCGGGGAGCTGTTTTTT,CAISGTAKRGTGELFF
NA,TRBV7-2,NA,TRBJ1-1,TGTGCCAGCAGCAAGACCGGGAGCATGGGCACTGAAGCTTTCTTT,CASSKTGSMGTEAFF
NA,TRBV20-1,TRBD1,TRBJ1-1,TGCAGTGCTAGGACCGGGACAGGGAGAACTGAAGCTTTCTTT,CSARTGTGRTEAFF
NA,TRBV7-2,NA,TRBJ2-1,TGTGCCAGCAGAGCGGTTGGGGGGTACAATGAGCAGCTCTTC,CASRAVGGYNEQLF
few,TRBV28,NA,TRBJ1-1,TGTGCCAGCAGTTTATCGGGCGCGGGGTTTAAAGCTTTCTTT,CASSLSGAGFKAFF
many,TRBV5-1,TRBD2,TRBJ2-3,TGCGCCAGCAGCTTGCCTAGCGGTACAGATACGCAGTATTTT,CASSLPSGTDTQYF
NA,TRBV28,TRBD1,TRBJ2-5,TGTGCCAGCAGCCGTGTTACAGGGGTGTACCAAGAGACCCAGTACTTC,CASSRVTGVYQETQYF
few,TRBV9,TRBD2,TRBJ2-3,TGTGCCAGCAGCGTAAGCCCGGGGACTAGCGGGGCTGATACGCAGTATTTT,CASSVSPGTSGADTQYF
few,TRBV4-3,NA,TRBJ1-4,TGCGCCAGCAGCCAAGCCTTGGCAGGGTTTGAAAAACTGTTTTTT,CASSQALAGFEKLFF
NA,TRBV7-8,NA,TRBJ2-1,TGTGCCAGCAGCCGATCACTCGTTATGTACAATGAGCAGTTCTTC,CASSRSLVMYNEQFF
NA,TRBV7-6,NA,TRBJ2-7,TGTGCCAGCAGCTTTGTGCGTCGGGGGGCAAGGTACTCCTACGAGCGGTACTTC,CASSFVRRGARYSYERYF
NA,TRBV6-6,TRBD1,TRBJ2-7,TGTGCCAGCAGGGGCGGGACAGGGACCCACGAGCAGTACTTC,CASRGGTGTHEQYF
NA,TRBV6-2/TRBV6-3,NA,TRBJ2-1,TGTGCCAGCAGTTACTCGTATCACGGAAAGAGCTCCTACAATGAGCAGTTCTTC,CASSYSYHGKSSYNEQFF
NA,TRBV10-2,TRBD2,TRBJ2-1,TGCGCCAGCAGGACTAGCGGGGGCTATGAGCAGTTCTTC,CASRTSGGYEQFF
NA,TRBV5-1,NA,TRBJ1-1,TGCGCCAGCAGCTTGGAGGCAGGGGTTACTGAAGCTTCCTTT,CASSLEAGVTEASF
NA,TRBV20-1,NA,TRBJ1-2,TGCAGTGCTATGCAGGGACAACAAAACTATGGCTACACCTTC,CSAMQGQQNYGYTF
many,TRBV4-3,TRBD2,TRBJ2-5,TGCGCCAGCAGCCAAGATTTCCTAGCGGGAGGGGAGACCCAGTACTTC,CASSQDFLAGGETQYF
NA,TRBV12-3/TRBV12-4,NA,TRBJ2-5,TGTGCCAGCAGACCGGACTATCGTTGGGAGACCCAGTACTTC,CASRPDYRWETQYF
once,TRBV20-1,TRBD2,TRBJ2-1,TGCAGTGCTAGCGGACTGGGACTAGCGGAAAACAATGAGCAGTTCTTC,CSASGLGLAENNEQFF
few,TRBV27,NA,TRBJ2-3,TGTGCCAGCAGATTACAGGGACGAGATACGCAGTATTTT,CASRLQGRDTQYF
NA,TRBV15,NA,TRBJ1-5,TGTGCCACCAGCAGAGATAGAACAAGTCAGCCCCAGCATTTT,CATSRDRTSQPQHF
few,TRBV6-5,NA,TRBJ2-4,TGTGCCAGCAGTCCGGGGGGCTTTTTAGCCAAAAACATTCAGTACTTC,CASSPGGFLAKNIQYF
many,TRBV12-3/TRBV12-4,NA,TRBJ1-1,TGTGCCAGCAGTTTAGTAGGAGAAGCTTTCTTT,CASSLVGEAFF
few,TRBV4-2,TRBD2,TRBJ2-2,TGTGCCAGCAGCCAGTCGTCTAGCGGGGGCCCGAACACCGGGGAGCTGTTTTTT,CASSQSSSGGPNTGELFF
NA,TRBV5-1,NA,TRBJ1-3,TGCGCCAGCAGCCCCCCTTGGGAACCGACCTGGGGAAACACCATATATTTT,CASSPPWEPTWGNTIYF
few,TRBV28,TRBD1,TRBJ2-2,TGTGCCAGCAGTCCCGGGACAGGGAGGATCGGGGAGCTGTTTTTT,CASSPGTGRIGELFF
NA,TRBV20-1,NA,TRBJ2-1,TGCAGCAAGGGGGGGGCCAGAGAACACAATGAGCAGTTCTTC,CSKGGAREHNEQFF
NA,TRBV20-1,TRBD2,TRBJ2-3,TGCAGTGCTAGGGGTAGCGGGAGGGATACGCAGTATTTT,CSARGSGRDTQYF
NA,TRBV5-1,NA,TRBJ2-1,TGCGCCAGCAGCCTGGACGACAGCTCCTACAATGAGCAGTTCTTC,CASSLDDSSYNEQFF
NA,TRBV30,NA,TRBJ1-1,TGTGCCTGGACCACGGGACAAACAGCTTTCTTT,CAWTTGQTAFF
NA,TRBV20-1,NA,TRBJ2-2,TGCAGTGCTAGAGTAACGATCCGGGGGACCGGGGAGCTGTTTTTT,CSARVTIRGTGELFF
few,TRBV12-3/TRBV12-4,NA,TRBJ2-1,TGTGCCAGCAGTTCCAGGGGGGGAGCCGGCTCCTACAATGAGCAGTTCTTC,CASSSRGGAGSYNEQFF
NA,TRBV5-1,NA,TRBJ1-4,TGCGCCAGCAGCTTGGATGGGGCAGCAACTAATGAAAAACTGTTTTTT,CASSLDGAATNEKLFF
few,TRBV7-2,NA,TRBJ2-3,TGTGCCAGCAGCTTGCTCTATAGCACAGATACGCAGTATTTT,CASSLLYSTDTQYF
many,TRBV5-1,NA,TRBJ2-1,TGTGCCAGCAGTTTCTCCGGCGGGGCTGAGCAGTTCTTC,CASSFSGGAEQFF
NA,TRBV12-3/TRBV12-4,NA,TRBJ1-4,TGTGCCAGCAGTCCCCCTCCAGGGGTTAATGAAAAACTGTTTTTT,CASSPPPGVNEKLFF
few,TRBV12-3/TRBV12-4,NA,TRBJ2-5,TGTGCCAGCAGTTTCGGGTCTCTGGGGCAAGAGACCCAGTACTTC,CASSFGSLGQETQYF
NA,TRBV28,NA,TRBJ1-1,TGTGCCAGCAGTCGGACAGACAACACTGAAGCTTTCTTT,CASSRTDNTEAFF
few,TRBV19,TRBD1,TRBJ2-5,TGTGCCAGTAGTATCTTGACAGGGCCCCAAGAGACCCAGTACTTC,CASSILTGPQETQYF
few,TRBV5-1,NA,TRBJ2-5,TGCGCCAGCAGCTTGGCCCTACAAGAGACCCAGTACTTC,CASSLALQETQYF